A single count supports the clone carrying this TCR beta chain. Its cognate antigen is unknown. The sample contains more than one DNA sequence encoding this CDR3. This sample's time point: blood 2 weeks post-SBRT. Treatment reported: 15 Gy SBRT to primary tumor, nephrectomy 4 weeks later. These data originate in a study of radiation and T cells in renal cell carcinoma. Produced via immunoSEQ multiplex PCR; TCRdb's table is partial and in-frame only. The sample has roughly 130,000 clones, around nine tenths seen once. Points from the study as a whole: Pretreatment tumor biopsies were lacking, so baseline clonotypes are unknown.

The source was blood, collected from a patient whose treatment included radiotherapy and nephrectomy. This sequence originates from a woman aged 70 to 79 with renal cell carcinoma.

In nucleotides, the CDR3 is TGTGCCAGCAGCCCAGGACAGGGGAACACTGAAGCTTTCTTT. Amino acid sequence: CASSPGQGNTEAFF. This chain joins TRBV7-3 and TRBJ1-1, with 8 bases matching TRBD1. Germline V lookup: CDR1 SGHTA, CDR2 FQGTGA. The V gene end was trimmed by 5 bases and the J gene end by 1 base; junction bases not matched to a gene: 3. The CDR3 is 14 amino acids.